The rows below give T cell receptor beta chains drawn from one sample of a study of control samples from healthy donors and cancer patients. The data were produced by immunoSEQ multiplex PCR, yet TCRdb's version contains in-frame clones alone and is incomplete. In the table there are 130,000 to 150,000 clones, 75% to 95% of which are singletons. Input material: blood. The receptors originated from a man younger than 45 in good health. Both conserved end residues are part of each CDR3. D genes are given only for firm matches. Not all rows give a size; the values are once, few, many and, for expanded clones, a class.

v_call: TRBV11-2
j_call: TRBJ2-7
d_call: -
clone_size: -
cdr3_nt: TGTGCCAGCAGCTTAGCGCCAGACCGATACGAGCAGTACTTC
cdr3_aa: CASSLAPDRYEQYF

v_call: TRBV30
j_call: TRBJ1-1
d_call: -
clone_size: -
cdr3_nt: TGTGCCTGGAGTGTAGTTGGGAGCACTGAAGCTTTCTTT
cdr3_aa: CAWSVVGSTEAFF

v_call: TRBV28
j_call: TRBJ1-5
d_call: -
clone_size: once
cdr3_nt: TGTGCCAGCAGTCTTCCCCTAGAATATAGCAATCAGCCCCAGCATTTT
cdr3_aa: CASSLPLEYSNQPQHF

v_call: TRBV6-2/TRBV6-3
j_call: TRBJ2-2
d_call: TRBD2
clone_size: -
cdr3_nt: TGTGCCAGCAGCGCTCGTCTAGCGGGGGCCTCTTTAACCGGGGAGCTGTTTTTT
cdr3_aa: CASSARLAGASLTGELFF

v_call: TRBV20-1
j_call: TRBJ2-3
d_call: TRBD2
clone_size: -
cdr3_nt: TGCAGTGCTAGTATCGGGCTAGCGGGCACAGATACGCAGTATTTT
cdr3_aa: CSASIGLAGTDTQYF

v_call: TRBV7-9
j_call: TRBJ1-1
d_call: -
clone_size: -
cdr3_nt: TGTGCCAGCAGCTTTCCCGCAGGTAGGAACACTGAAGCTTTCTTT
cdr3_aa: CASSFPAGRNTEAFF

v_call: TRBV29-1
j_call: TRBJ2-3
d_call: -
clone_size: -
cdr3_nt: TGCAGCGTGGTAGTGGCGGGAACGCAGTATTTT
cdr3_aa: CSVVVAGTQYF

v_call: TRBV6-5
j_call: TRBJ1-4
d_call: -
clone_size: -
cdr3_nt: TGTGCCAGCCGACAGTTTAATGAAAAACTGTTTTTT
cdr3_aa: CASRQFNEKLFF

v_call: TRBV2
j_call: TRBJ2-3
d_call: -
clone_size: -
cdr3_nt: TGTGCCAGCAGACCCGGAGGAGCGGCGGGCTATACGCAGTATTTT
cdr3_aa: CASRPGGAAGYTQYF

v_call: TRBV28
j_call: TRBJ1-6
d_call: TRBD1
clone_size: -
cdr3_nt: TGTGCCAGCAGTGGGACAGCGACCTATAATTCACCCCTCCACTTT
cdr3_aa: CASSGTATYNSPLHF

v_call: TRBV7-9
j_call: TRBJ1-1
d_call: -
clone_size: -
cdr3_nt: TGTGCCAGCTGCAGGGGATTGAACACTGAAGCTTTCTTT
cdr3_aa: CASCRGLNTEAFF

v_call: TRBV7-9
j_call: TRBJ2-3
d_call: -
clone_size: -
cdr3_nt: TGTGCCAGCAGCCCTAGGGTCGAGACGCAGTATTTT
cdr3_aa: CASSPRVETQYF

v_call: TRBV7-2
j_call: TRBJ2-2
d_call: TRBD2
clone_size: -
cdr3_nt: TGTGCCAGCAGCTTAGCGGGTAGCGGGGTCACCGGGGAGCTGTTTTTT
cdr3_aa: CASSLAGSGVTGELFF

v_call: TRBV7-9
j_call: TRBJ2-3
d_call: -
clone_size: -
cdr3_nt: TGTGCCAGCAGCTTAGGGTCTCAGGTCACAGATACGCAGTATTTT
cdr3_aa: CASSLGSQVTDTQYF

v_call: TRBV5-1
j_call: TRBJ1-2
d_call: -
clone_size: -
cdr3_nt: TGCGCCAGCAGCTTGGGGATACAGGGAGGGTATGGCTACACCTTC
cdr3_aa: CASSLGIQGGYGYTF

v_call: TRBV5-6
j_call: TRBJ1-5
d_call: TRBD1
clone_size: -
cdr3_nt: TGTGCCAGCAGCCAAAGACAGGGTTATAGCAATCAGCCCCAGCATTTT
cdr3_aa: CASSQRQGYSNQPQHF

v_call: TRBV7-9
j_call: TRBJ1-6
d_call: -
clone_size: -
cdr3_nt: TGTGCCAGCACCAAGACCCCCTTGGCCGGGACGGCGAATTCACCCCTCCACTTT
cdr3_aa: CASTKTPLAGTANSPLHF

v_call: TRBV28
j_call: TRBJ1-5
d_call: TRBD1
clone_size: once
cdr3_nt: TGTGCCAGCAGTTCGCGGGACAGGGCATTCAATCAGCCCCAGCATTTT
cdr3_aa: CASSSRDRAFNQPQHF

v_call: TRBV7-3
j_call: TRBJ1-5
d_call: -
clone_size: -
cdr3_nt: TGTGCCAGCAGCTTATGGGGGGTTCTAACTATTTGCAATCAGCCCCAGCATTTT
cdr3_aa: CASSLWGVLTICNQPQHF

v_call: TRBV11-3
j_call: TRBJ2-2
d_call: -
clone_size: -
cdr3_nt: TGTGCCAGCAGCTTAGAGGTACAGGGAGTTTACGCGAACACCGGGGAGCTGTTTTTT
cdr3_aa: CASSLEVQGVYANTGELFF

v_call: TRBV5-4
j_call: TRBJ2-7
d_call: -
clone_size: -
cdr3_nt: TGTGCCAGCAGCTTGGCGGGTCCCGAATTTTACGAGCAGTACTTC
cdr3_aa: CASSLAGPEFYEQYF

v_call: TRBV4-2
j_call: TRBJ1-1
d_call: TRBD1
clone_size: -
cdr3_nt: TGTGCCAGCAGCCAAGGGGCCGGGACAGGGGGGGAAGCTTTCTTT
cdr3_aa: CASSQGAGTGGEAFF

v_call: TRBV11-2
j_call: TRBJ2-1
d_call: TRBD2
clone_size: few
cdr3_nt: TGTGCCAGCAGCTTGATGGCGGGGGGGCTGGGCAATGAGCAGTTCTTC
cdr3_aa: CASSLMAGGLGNEQFF

v_call: TRBV28
j_call: TRBJ1-5
d_call: -
clone_size: -
cdr3_nt: TGTGCCAGCCGTAGGGCCCAACGGGCAGATCAGCCCCAGCATTTT
cdr3_aa: CASRRAQRADQPQHF

v_call: TRBV6-6
j_call: TRBJ2-7
d_call: TRBD2
clone_size: -
cdr3_nt: TGTGCCAGCAGCGGACTAGATTCCTACGAGCAGTACTTC
cdr3_aa: CASSGLDSYEQYF